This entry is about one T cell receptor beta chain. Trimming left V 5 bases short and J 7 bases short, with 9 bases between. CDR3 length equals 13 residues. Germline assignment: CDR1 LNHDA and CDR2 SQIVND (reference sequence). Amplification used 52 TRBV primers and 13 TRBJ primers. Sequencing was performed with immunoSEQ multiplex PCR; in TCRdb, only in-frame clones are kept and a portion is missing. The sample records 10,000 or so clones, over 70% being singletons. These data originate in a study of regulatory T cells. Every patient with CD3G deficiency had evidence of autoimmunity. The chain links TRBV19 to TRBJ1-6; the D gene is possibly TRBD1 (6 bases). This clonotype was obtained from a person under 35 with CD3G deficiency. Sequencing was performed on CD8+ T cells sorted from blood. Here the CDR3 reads CASSWGANSPLHF. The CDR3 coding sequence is TGTGCCAGTAGTTGGGGGGCGAATTCACCCCTCCACTTT.